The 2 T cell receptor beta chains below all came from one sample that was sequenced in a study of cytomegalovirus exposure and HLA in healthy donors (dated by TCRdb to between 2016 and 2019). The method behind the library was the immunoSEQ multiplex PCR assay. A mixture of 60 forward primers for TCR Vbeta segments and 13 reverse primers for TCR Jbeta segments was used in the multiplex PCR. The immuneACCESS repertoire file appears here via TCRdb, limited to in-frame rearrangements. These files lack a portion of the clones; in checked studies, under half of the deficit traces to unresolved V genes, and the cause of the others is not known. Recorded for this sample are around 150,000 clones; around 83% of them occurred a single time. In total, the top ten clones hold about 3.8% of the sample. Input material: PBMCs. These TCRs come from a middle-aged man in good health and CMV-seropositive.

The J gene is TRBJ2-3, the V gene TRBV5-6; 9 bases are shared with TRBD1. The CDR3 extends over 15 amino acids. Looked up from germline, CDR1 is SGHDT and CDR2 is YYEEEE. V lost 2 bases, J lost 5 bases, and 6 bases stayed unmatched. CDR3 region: CASSFGTGRRDTQYF. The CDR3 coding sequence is TGTGCCAGCAGCTTCGGGACAGGGAGAAGAGATACGCAGTATTTT.

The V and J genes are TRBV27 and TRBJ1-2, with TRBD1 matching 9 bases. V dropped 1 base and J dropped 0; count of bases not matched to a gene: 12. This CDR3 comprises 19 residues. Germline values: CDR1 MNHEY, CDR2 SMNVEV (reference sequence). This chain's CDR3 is CASSLYPPVTGGSNYGYTF. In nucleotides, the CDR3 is TGTGCCAGCAGTTTATACCCCCCCGTAACAGGGGGCTCTAACTATGGCTACACCTTC.